One and the same sample provided the 29 T cell receptor beta chains below, sequenced in a study of T-cell reconstitution after alpha-beta-depleted transplantation in children. Unique molecular identifiers featured in how the TCRbeta library was prepared. TCRdb ran MiXCR on the PCR reads and lists one entry per CDR3 protein. This sample carries roughly 500,000 distinct CDR3 sequences, approximately 13% of them seen once, and the ten largest clones take more than 5.5%. Sequences were derived from PBMCs from the stem cell graft donor, sampled from the stem cell graft. These receptors originate from a human donor who donated a stem cell graft to a child with combined immunodeficiency.

The chain carries TRBV25-1 and TRBJ2-5, with D possibly called TRBD1 or TRBD2 (6 bases each). Germline V gene sequence: CDR1 MGHDK, CDR2 SYGVNS. This CDR3 has 15 amino acids. V was pared by 2 bases and J by 0 bases, with 10 bases between. Written as DNA, the CDR3 is TGTGCCAGCAGTGAAGGAGGGGGAAACCAAGAGACCCAGTACTTC. Amino acid sequence: CASSEGGGNQETQYF.

This clonotype turned up a few times. V usage is TRBV4-3 and J usage is TRBJ2-1, with D perhaps given as TRBD1 or TRBD2 (5 bases each). V was pared by 1 base and J by 2 bases, with 12 bases between. The CDR3 is made up of 16 amino acids. The germline V gene encodes CDR1 LGHNA and CDR2 YSLEER. CDR3: CASSQGGSLAYNEQFF. The CDR3 bases are TGCGCCAGCAGCCAAGGGGGGAGCTTGGCCTACAATGAGCAGTTCTTC.

The genes are TRBV7-9 and TRBJ2-3; 10 bases match TRBD2. CDR1 and CDR2 (germline): SEHNR, FQNEAQ (reference sequence). With V trimmed by 5 bases and J by 0 bases, 5 bases remained unmatched. The CDR3 length is 16 residues. The CDR3 DNA is TGTGCCAGCAGCGCTAGCGGGGGTTGGAGCACAGATACGCAGTATTTT. Translation gives CASSASGGWSTDTQYF.

In its sample, this clonotype was seen a few times. The chain employs TRBV6-1 and TRBJ1-2, with D hard to call. V was cut by 4 bases and J by 0 bases, with 9 bases left in between. There are 14 residues in the CDR3. Germline CDR1 is MNHNS and CDR2 is SASEGT. CDR3 nucleotides: TGTGCCAGCAGTGTGATGCCTTCTAACTATGGCTACACCTTC. Translation gives CASSVMPSNYGYTF.

This clonotype was recorded many times. The rearrangement uses TRBV6-5 and TRBJ2-7, with 10 bases that match TRBD1. The trim removed 4 bases at V and 6 bases at J, leaving 9 bases unmatched. Looked up from germline, CDR1 is MNHEY and CDR2 is SVGAGI. This CDR3 has 15 residues. Written as DNA, the CDR3 is TGTGCCAGCAGTTTCCGTGGGACAGGGGCCTCCGAGCAGTACTTC. This sequence encodes CASSFRGTGASEQYF.

The sample holds many counts of this clonotype. The V and J genes are TRBV11-2 and TRBJ2-1; TRBD2 agrees at 12 bases. The CDR3 is made up of 18 amino acids. In germline, CDR1 is SGHAT, CDR2 FQNNGV. Germline trimming cut 1 base from V and 3 bases from J; bases unmatched to any gene: 7. The CDR3 DNA follows: TGTGCCAGCAGCTTAGTTAGGCTAGCGGGAGGGGGCTACAATGAGCAGTTCTTC. It specifies CASSLVRLAGGGYNEQFF.

This clonotype was seen a few times. The CDR3 protein is CAWRARGQGYEQYF. For the CDR3, the DNA is TGTGCCTGGAGGGCCCGAGGACAGGGGTACGAGCAGTACTTC. This chain links TRBV30 with TRBJ2-7; 9 bases are a match to TRBD1. Losses at the gene ends were 3 bases for V and 4 bases for J; bases not matched to a gene: 7. Germline V gene lookup returns CDR1 GTSNPN and CDR2 SVGIG (reference sequence). The CDR3 loop spans 14 amino acids.

This clonotype showed up many times. The chain links TRBV20-1 to TRBJ2-7; perhaps TRBD1 as D (6 bases). The CDR3 covers 15 residues. Per the germline V gene, CDR1 is DFQATT and CDR2 is SNEGSKA (reference sequence). Trimming shortened V by 2 bases and J by 3 bases, and 17 bases separated the two germline ends. This CDR3 is CSARRDAGRGYEQYF. CDR3 sequence (DNA): TGCAGTGCTAGACGGGACGCAGGCAGGGGCTACGAGCAGTACTTC.

This clonotype was seen a handful of times. This rearrangement joins TRBV5-5 to TRBJ2-3; 8 bases are shared with TRBD1. V dropped 4 bases and J dropped 2; count of bases not matched to a gene: 9. Germline V gene data show CDR1 as SGHKS and CDR2 as YYEKEE (reference sequence). This CDR3 contains 16 residues. In nucleotides, the CDR3 is TGTGCCAGCAGCGAAAGGGACAGGTCGTACACAGATACGCAGTATTTT. This sequence encodes CASSERDRSYTDTQYF.

This chain connects TRBV28 to TRBJ1-6; D possibly corresponds to TRBD1 (6 bases). Germline V lookup: CDR1 MDHEN, CDR2 SYDVKM. The CDR3 contains 17 residues. V was trimmed by 1 base and J by 8 bases, leaving 18 bases between them. CDR3 amino acids: CASSLSRRGGSDSPLHF. In DNA form, the CDR3 reads TGTGCCAGCAGTTTATCGCGCAGGGGTGGATCCGATTCACCCCTCCACTTT.

The chain joins TRBV7-2 to TRBJ2-7; maybe TRBD2 (6 bases). Trimming shortened V by 1 base and J by 9 bases, and 16 bases separated the two germline ends. CDR1 and CDR2 from the germline V gene are SGHTA and FQGNSA. The CDR3 is 14 amino acids. CDR3 nucleotide sequence: TGTGCCAGCAGCTTAGACTGGCAGGTGGGAGGGCAGTACTTC. It is translated as CASSLDWQVGGQYF.

This clonotype appeared a few times. The chain employs TRBV5-4 and TRBJ2-7; TRBD2 agrees at 8 bases. J was trimmed by 0 bases and V by 2 bases; bases with no gene match: 4. This CDR3 comprises 15 residues. From germline, CDR1 is SGHNT and CDR2 YYREEE (reference sequence). CDR3 sequence (DNA): TGTGCCAGCAGCTTACCCGGACTAGCCTCCTACGAGCAGTACTTC. It codes for CASSLPGLASYEQYF.

The sample holds many counts of this clonotype. This sequence joins TRBV27 and TRBJ1-2, with D unresolved. The V end lost 2 bases, the J end lost 2 bases, and 9 bases lay between the germline ends. Per the germline V gene, CDR1 is MNHEY and CDR2 is SMNVEV (reference sequence). The CDR3 is 14 residues long. CDR3 in DNA: TGTGCCAGCAGTTTACTAGGAGCCAACTATGGCTACACCTTC. This encodes CASSLLGANYGYTF.

V and J are TRBV5-1 and TRBJ1-4, with 9 bases matching TRBD1. Losses at the gene ends were 2 bases for V and 5 bases for J; bases not matched to a gene: 10. Per germline, CDR1 SGHRS and CDR2 YFSETQ. This CDR3 has 17 amino acids. This CDR3 is CASSFEVTGTGNEKLFF. The DNA of the CDR3 is TGCGCCAGCAGCTTTGAGGTCACCGGGACAGGGAATGAAAAACTGTTTTTT.

The rearrangement links TRBV7-9 to TRBJ1-1; TRBD1 agrees at 9 bases. This CDR3 region has 17 residues. The germline V gene encodes CDR1 SEHNR and CDR2 FQNEAQ (reference sequence). The junction had 7 bases not matched to a gene; V was cut back by 0 bases and J by 2 bases. CDR3 amino acids: CASSLATGGWRNTEAFF. The CDR3 DNA reads TGTGCCAGCAGCTTAGCGACAGGGGGTTGGCGTAACACTGAAGCTTTCTTT.

This clonotype turned up a few times. The V gene is TRBV7-3, the J gene TRBJ2-2; possible D gene TRBD2, 5 bases. V was pared by 0 bases and J by 1 base, with 9 bases between. The CDR3 has 16 amino acids. Per germline, CDR1 SGHTA and CDR2 FQGTGA. CDR3 DNA: TGTGCCAGCAGCTTAACGGGAGCGGTGAACACCGGGGAGCTGTTTTTT. It yields the protein CASSLTGAVNTGELFF. The full variable domain, its missing parts supplied by reference TRBV7-3 and TRBJ2-2, is GAGVSQTPSNKVTEKGKYVELRCDPISGHTALYWYRQSLGQGPEFLIYFQGTGAADDSGLPNDRFFAVRPEGSVSTLKIQRTERGDSAVYLCASSLTGAVNTGELFFGEGSRLTVL.

This clonotype occurred a few times. The gene calls are TRBV6-5 and TRBJ2-4; D is possibly TRBD2 (6 bases). The CDR3 spans 14 residues. Germline lookup yields CDR1 MNHEY and CDR2 SVGAGI. Trimming pared 7 bases from V and 3 bases from J, leaving 13 bases between. CDR3 nucleotide sequence: TGTGCCAGCACCCACGGGGGTGGCAAAAACATTCAGTACTTC. Its protein product is CASTHGGGKNIQYF.

The chain recombines TRBV20-1 with TRBJ1-1; D unclear. Per germline, CDR1 DFQATT and CDR2 SNEGSKA (reference sequence). This CDR3 is 12 amino acids long. V gave up 1 base and J gave up 4 bases, with 7 bases separating them. Here the CDR3 DNA reads TGCAGTGCTAGAGGTCAATTCACTGAAGCTTTCTTT. As protein: CSARGQFTEAFF.

This clonotype was observed a few times. The V call is TRBV24-1, the J call TRBJ2-5, with D possibly being TRBD1 or TRBD2 (7 bases each). Germline CDR1 and CDR2: KGHDR and SFDVKD. Trimming stripped 6 bases from V and 3 bases from J, with 19 bases between. The length of the CDR3 is 16 residues. CDR3 DNA sequence: TGTGCCACCAGTCCGGGTCAGGGGGGGCGGGAAGAGACCCAGTACTTC. Its protein product is CATSPGQGGREETQYF.

V usage is TRBV6-5 and J usage is TRBJ2-7, with D possibly matching TRBD2 (6 bases). This CDR3 has 18 amino acids. Germline CDR1 reads MNHEY; CDR2 reads SVGAGI. Trimming cost V 3 bases and J 9 bases, with 30 bases left between them. As DNA, the CDR3 is TGTGCCAGCAGTTATATCCCTAAGGACGGGAGAAGGTTGTTCGGGCAGTACTTC. Translating it yields CASSYIPKDGRRLFGQYF.

This rearrangement joins TRBV11-3 to TRBJ2-7, with a possible D match to TRBD1 (6 bases). V was trimmed by 1 base and J by 0 bases, leaving 13 bases between them. Germline CDR1 reads SGHNT; CDR2 reads YENEEA. The length of the CDR3 is 16 residues. The CDR3 loop is CASSLGQGSSSYEQYF. CDR3 sequence (DNA): TGTGCCAGCAGCTTAGGGCAGGGGAGCTCCTCCTACGAGCAGTACTTC.

This clonotype was recorded many times. The V and J genes are TRBV7-2 and TRBJ2-5; D remains ambiguous. The CDR3 extends over 12 amino acids. Trimming shortened V by 3 bases and J by 5 bases, and 7 bases separated the two germline ends. Germline V gives CDR1 SGHTA, CDR2 FQGNSA. The CDR3 sequence: CASSFGRETQYF. As DNA, the CDR3 is TGTGCCAGCAGCTTCGGAAGGGAGACCCAGTACTTC.

This sequence joins TRBV9 and TRBJ2-3; 10 bases are a match to TRBD2. Trimming removed 0 bases from V and 4 bases from J; junction bases left unmatched: 5. Germline loops: CDR1 SGDLS, CDR2 YYNGEE. The CDR3 extends over 16 amino acids. The CDR3 is CASSVASGGAADTQYF. The CDR3 nucleotides are TGTGCCAGCAGCGTAGCGAGCGGGGGGGCAGCAGATACGCAGTATTTT.

This clonotype showed up just a few times. V usage is TRBV4-3 and J usage is TRBJ2-3, with 7 nucleotides matching TRBD2. Losses at the gene ends were 0 bases for V and 3 bases for J; bases not matched to a gene: 6. This CDR3 comprises 16 residues. In germline, CDR1 is LGHNA, CDR2 YSLEER. CDR3 in DNA: TGCGCCAGCAGCCAAGAATGGACTAGAAGAACAGATACGCAGTATTTT. Protein product: CASSQEWTRRTDTQYF.

This clonotype was counted ten times or more. This CDR3 reads CASSLAKSDTQYF. The CDR3 nucleotides are TGTGCCAGCAGCTTAGCGAAGTCTGATACGCAGTATTTT. This sequence joins TRBV7-2 and TRBJ2-3; no firm D call. Trimming cost V 0 bases and J 6 bases, with 7 bases left between them. This CDR3 comprises 13 residues. Germline-derived CDR1 and CDR2 are SGHTA and FQGNSA.

This clonotype was counted between two and nine times. The chain is built from TRBV24-1 and TRBJ2-3; TRBD1 might be the D (6 bases). The CDR3 runs 17 residues. The V end was cut by 6 bases, the J end by 0 bases, with 18 bases between. CDR1 is KGHDR and CDR2 is SFDVKD in the germline V gene. The CDR3 sequence is CATSTTWDTTSTDTQYF. The CDR3 DNA reads as TGTGCCACCAGTACTACTTGGGACACCACTAGCACAGATACGCAGTATTTT.

This clonotype was counted at least ten times. The chain has TRBV9 and TRBJ2-3; D possibly matches TRBD1 or TRBD2 (5 bases each). V lost 3 bases and J 0 bases, leaving 20 bases between the germline ends. The CDR3 covers 18 residues. Germline V gene data show CDR1 as SGDLS and CDR2 as YYNGEE. The CDR3 DNA is TGTGCCAGCAGCGGGGCTGGGGACGAGTCAACTAGCACAGATACGCAGTATTTT. It is translated as CASSGAGDESTSTDTQYF.

This clonotype was picked up a small number of times. V usage is TRBV29-1 and J usage is TRBJ2-1, with D perhaps being TRBD1 or TRBD2 (5 bases each). The V end lost 3 bases, the J end lost 8 bases, and 11 bases lay between the germline ends. Germline assignment: CDR1 SQVTM and CDR2 ANQGSEA. The CDR3 runs 12 residues. The CDR3 region has the DNA TGCAGCGTTGACGGGACGGCGTATGAGCAGTTCTTC. This gives the protein CSVDGTAYEQFF.

The rearrangement links TRBV12-3 or TRBV12-4 to TRBJ2-2; 9 positions match TRBD1. CDR3 length: 20 amino acids. J was trimmed by 4 bases and V by 2 bases; bases with no gene match: 17. The CDR3: CASSLCVSLSGTGCTGELFF. CDR3 nucleotide sequence: TGTGCCAGCAGTTTATGCGTCTCGTTGTCCGGGACAGGGTGCACCGGGGAGCTGTTTTTT.